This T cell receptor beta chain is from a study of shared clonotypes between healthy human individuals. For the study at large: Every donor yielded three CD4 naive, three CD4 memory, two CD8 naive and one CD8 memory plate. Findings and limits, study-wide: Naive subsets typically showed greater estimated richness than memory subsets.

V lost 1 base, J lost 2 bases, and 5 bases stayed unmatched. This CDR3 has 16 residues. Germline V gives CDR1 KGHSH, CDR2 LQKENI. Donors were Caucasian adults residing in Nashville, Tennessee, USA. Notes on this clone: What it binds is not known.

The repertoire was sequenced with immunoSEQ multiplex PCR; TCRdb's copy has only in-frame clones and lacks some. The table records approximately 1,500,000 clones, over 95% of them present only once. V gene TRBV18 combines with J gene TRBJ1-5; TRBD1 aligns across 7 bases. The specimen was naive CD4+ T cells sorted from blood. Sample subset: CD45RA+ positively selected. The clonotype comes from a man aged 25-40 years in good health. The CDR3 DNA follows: TGTGCCAGCTCACCACAGGGGGCGGGTGGCAATCAGCCCCAGCATTTT. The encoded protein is CASSPQGAGGNQPQHF. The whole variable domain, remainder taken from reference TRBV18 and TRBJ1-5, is NAGVMQNPRHLVRRRGQEARLRCSPMKGHSHVYWYRQLPEEGLKFMVYLQKENIIDESGMPKERFSAEFPKEGPSILRIQQVVRGDSAAYFCASSPQGAGGNQPQHFGDGTRLSIL.